This T cell receptor (beta chain) is drawn from a study of blood T cells in healthy people across ages. A second PCR of about 6 to 12 cycles used a sample-barcoded 5' primer and a J-beta primer mix. TCRdb re-called the 5' RACE reads with MiXCR, one entry per CDR3 protein. The data hold around 1,700,000 distinct CDR3 sequences, with 28% observed a single time. About this clonotype itself: Its antigen remains unknown.

Overall study results and limits: Reliance upon unsorted PBMCs precluded definitive naive versus antigen-experienced comparison.

Every donor provided ten milliliters of peripheral blood. Isolation of PBMCs gave at least 6 million cells per sample. Trimming removed 6 bases from V and 13 bases from J; junction bases left unmatched: 10. This CDR3 is built from 13 residues. The sample was blood. The sequence came from a woman aged 25 to 39 in good health. The V gene is TRBV12-3 or TRBV12-4, the J gene TRBJ2-4; TRBD2 matches at 9 bases. The CDR3 DNA follows: TGTGCCAGCAGCCAAGGACTAGCGCTACCCCAGTACTTC. Encoded protein: CASSQGLALPQYF.